This record covers a single T cell receptor (beta chain). Its antigen has not been determined. Base qualities were left out, and no much larger clone turns up one base away. The sample is drawn from a study of identical twins (dated by TCRdb to the mid-2010s). At the level of the whole study: TCR alpha and beta repertoires from monozygotic twins, unrelated adults of various ages and cord blood were deep-sequenced to test whether fetal clonotypes persist. To rule out contamination, replicate twin experiments were performed at different times with different library preparation protocols.

General findings and caveats noted by the study authors: Fewer insertions were carried by abundant cord blood beta clonotypes; a weaker similar trend was observed in young adult naive repertoires, while no such trend was observed in memory repertoires. Invariant T cells such as MAIT and iNKT could partly confound zero-insertion analyses, although diverse VJ usage argued against such confounding for most clonotypes. In monozygotic twins, recombination models systematically underestimated out-of-frame TCR alpha sharing, but the models matched the sharing seen between unrelated individuals. Because the same donors could not be followed over many years, the conclusions depended on cross-sectional statistical analysis. Out-of-frame TCR alpha sequences shared between twins showed an excess of low generation-probability sequences compared with coincidental sharing between unrelated individuals. A weaker excess of twin sharing was found in beta out-of-frame sequences because the signal-to-noise ratio was lowered by fewer shared sequences.

Libraries were made using 5' RACE. The sequencer listed for this sample is Illumina HiSeq 2000. A universal primer binding site was added through template switching, and the final cDNA carried a unique molecular identifier so that TCR cDNA molecules could be counted accurately. Specific primers in the conserved constant-segment region were used to synthesize first-strand cDNA for TCR alpha and beta chains. To control for contamination, every cDNA library was double barcoded, receiving both a SMART-Mk sample barcode and Illumina barcodes. TruSeq adapter sequences, together with Illumina sample barcodes, were added in two successive PCR steps. Sequencing of the TCR alpha and beta cDNA libraries was done on the Illumina HiSeq platform using custom primers. The authors processed their data as follows. MiGEC was used to process raw reads and extract unique molecular identifiers, and MiXCR was used to find CDR3 positions. For each individual, recombination models were inferred using an EM algorithm with the repgenHMM and IGoR tools. The tcR package in R was used for shared clonotype analysis, with sharing normalized by the product of cloneset sizes. To study raw recombination without the effects of thymic and clonal selection, out-of-frame nonproductive sequences were analyzed. Starting from the raw public reads, TCRdb applied fastp trimming at Q25, assembled clones with MiXCR and retained in-frame beta chains. CDR3 protein duplicates are merged, each entry listing the most common genes and DNA. The V and J calls, along with clone size, are taken from TCRdb and not from the paper's own processing. The sample table shows 500,000 to 550,000 distinct CDR3 sequences, and about 20% are seen once. Roughly 0.9% of the sample is taken by the ten largest.

Only healthy Caucasian donors were included. Three pairs of female monozygotic twins, all aged about 18 to 29 years, made up the twin cohort. Positive isolation kits from Invitrogen were used to isolate the CD4+ and CD8+ T cell populations. The CDR3 goes from the cysteine to the phenylalanine over 15 residues. Here the CDR3 DNA is all that survives: 45 bases in frame from base 1. Clipping removes 6 bases from V and 0 bases from J, with 6 as the unmatched junction base count. This sample also belongs to another study, concerning T cells expressing NK-cell markers. The other study reports the following: In sorted CD3+CD56+NKG2C+, CD3+CD56+NKG2C- and CD3+CD56-NKG2C+ T-cell subsets from roughly 8 donors, TCR beta-chain repertoires were profiled. Among the eight sequenced donors, only one was HCMV-seronegative, while the other seven were HCMV-seropositive. In several experiments an anti-gammadeltaTCR antibody was added to restrict sorting to alphabetaTCR-expressing T cells. In more than five donors, the dominant CD3+CD56+NKG2C+ clonotypes were found to rank among the top 10 CD8+ clonotypes and to make up roughly 1.0-7.5% of CD8+ T cells. Those dominant clonotypes were again the most abundant among CD3+CD56-NKG2C+ cells in several donors, at about 28.3-60.1%. Whether the expanded NKG2C-expressing T cell clones were specific for HCMV antigens was left unclear. Randomly selected healthy volunteers, three men and five women, were used as the eight sequenced donors. A commercial ELISA kit detecting HCMV-specific IgG in serum was used to determine HCMV serostatus. MIGEC was used to demultiplex reads and group the reads by UMI, and MiTCR was used to assemble and quantify clonotypes. To exclude erroneous sequences, only TCR cDNA sequences supported by at least two reads were retained. The tcR package was used for downstream repertoire analysis, and clonotypes were matched across fractions by CDR3 nucleotide sequence plus V segment. VDJmatch was used to annotate antigen specificity against VDJdb, with one amino acid substitution allowed in CDR3.

Sequencing was done on a sample of CD4+ T cells sorted from blood. The source is a woman between 18 and 29 years old in good health. The chain is made from TRBV12-3 or TRBV12-4 and TRBJ2-7; TRBD2 matches 9 bases in the middle. CDR3 sequence: CASRAGGGNSYEQYF. The DNA reads as follows: TGTGCCAGCAGGGCGGGAGGGGGCAACTCCTACGAGCAGTACTTC.